The sequence of this TCR beta chain was determined in a study of T cells in Graves' hyperthyroidism and ophthalmopathy. Researchers took RNA transcripts and amplified the TCR beta CDR3 regions from them. HTBI primers drove first-round RT-PCR of the TCR CDR3. TCRdb re-analysed the multiplex PCR reads in MiXCR, keeping a single row per CDR3 protein. This sample has over 500,000 distinct CDR3 sequences; roughly 15% occur once, and the top ten carry about 29%. PBMCs were obtained from 9 to 10 ml fresh peripheral blood. This clonotype was seen repeatedly, ten times or more. CDR3 length equals 14 residues. The V gene lost 5 bases and the J gene lost 4 bases, with 12 bases spanning the gap. Germline V gene data show CDR1 as LNHDA and CDR2 as SQIVND (reference sequence).

The sequence came from a woman aged 25 to 45 with Graves' ophthalmopathy. The sequenced sample was blood. The rearrangement joins TRBV19 to TRBJ1-5, with D hard to call. This CDR3 reads CASSGGPRNQPQHF. CDR3 DNA: TGTGCCAGTAGTGGTGGTCCACGGAATCAGCCCCAGCATTTT.